This T cell receptor (beta chain) derives from a study of PD-1 blockade in classical Hodgkin lymphoma. Study-wide points: Complete responders matched newly diagnosed patients in baseline diversity. Lower baseline TCR diversity was reported for newly diagnosed patients than for healthy donors.

Time point indicated: cycle 4 day 1 (C4D1), after less than 7 weeks of nivolumab. Every patient had relapsed following autologous stem cell transplantation, and cohorts differed in brentuximab vedotin exposure. About this clone itself: Its target is not known.

Germline V gene lookup returns CDR1 LNHDA and CDR2 SQIVND (reference sequence). The CDR3 covers 13 residues. V was clipped by 7 bases and J by 13 bases, with 22 bases between them. Clones were read by immunoSEQ multiplex PCR, and TCRdb kept only the in-frame ones, dropping some. Of tens of thousands of clones listed, approximately 77% were seen once; the top ten hold 22%. The sequencing here drew on peripheral blood mononuclear cells (PBMCs), taken before the fourth cycle of nivolumab. The chain employs TRBV19 and TRBJ1-1, with D tentatively TRBD1 (6 bases). The sequence derives from a human donor with classical Hodgkin lymphoma. The CDR3 nucleotides read TGTGCCAGTATAGGTCTTGGACAGTACGCCGTTTTCTTT. It specifies CASIGLGQYAVFF.